The 10 T cell receptor beta chains listed next were all sequenced from one sample in a study of blood T cell repertoires in COVID-19. Sequencing used immunoSEQ multiplex PCR; TCRdb keeps in-frame clones, though not all of them. The profile shows under 500,000 clones, 80% to 90% of them singletons. The sequenced sample was PBMCs or T cells enriched from blood (not recorded which). These receptors originate from a man aged 30 to 39 who had recovered from COVID-19.

This chain joins TRBV9 and TRBJ1-2; D perhaps matches TRBD1 (5 bases). Germline CDR1 is SGDLS and CDR2 is YYNGEE. The germline V and J ends were trimmed by 4 bases and 2 bases, with 15 bases remaining between them. This CDR3 comprises 15 residues. Here the CDR3 DNA reads TGTGCCAGCAGCCCAGGAAGGGGACTGAACTATGGCTACACCTTC. This encodes CASSPGRGLNYGYTF.

The rearrangement uses TRBV6-5 and TRBJ1-3; 8 bases line up with TRBD1. This CDR3 contains 15 residues. Germline values: CDR1 MNHEY, CDR2 SVGAGI. V trimming: 6 bases; J trimming: 4 bases; junction bases outside the gene matches: 8. The DNA for the CDR3 is TGTGCCAGCAGCCCCGGACAGGGACGAGGAAACACCATATATTTT. Translating it yields CASSPGQGRGNTIYF.

This chain connects TRBV12-3 or TRBV12-4 to TRBJ1-2; 7 bases map to TRBD1. After removal of 8 bases from V and 10 bases from J, the junction contained 13 bases not matched to a gene. The CDR3 consists of 13 residues. The DNA for the CDR3 is TGTGCCAGCGCAAGGGACAGCCGTTCGGACTACACCTTC. Protein: CASARDSRSDYTF.

V gene TRBV7-9 combines with J gene TRBJ1-3; D may be TRBD1 (5 bases). This CDR3 contains 15 residues. Germline V CDR1 and CDR2: SEHNR, FQNEAQ (reference sequence). Trimming cost V 5 bases and J 1 base, with 12 bases left between them. CDR3 DNA: TGTGCCAGCAGCCAAACCCAGGGTTCTGGAAACACCATATATTTT. Encoded protein: CASSQTQGSGNTIYF. Supplemented by reference TRBV7-9 and TRBJ1-3, the full variable domain reads DTGVSQNPRHKITKRGQNVTFRCDPISEHNRLYWYRQTLGQGPEFLTYFQNEAQLEKSRLLSDRFSAERPKGSFSTLEIQRTEQGDSAMYLCASSQTQGSGNTIYFGEGSWLTVV.

V is TRBV5-6 and J is TRBJ2-5, with D possibly matching TRBD2 (5 bases). The CDR3 contains 14 residues. The germline V gene encodes CDR1 SGHDT and CDR2 YYEEEE. V gave up 3 bases and J gave up 2 bases, with 11 bases separating them. CDR3 amino acids: CASSYFTGQETQYF. The CDR3 coding sequence is TGTGCCAGCAGCTATTTCACGGGGCAAGAGACCCAGTACTTC.

The chain recombines TRBV24-1 with TRBJ2-1; D is possibly TRBD1 (5 bases). This CDR3 has 15 amino acids. Trimming took off 2 bases at V and 5 bases at J, with 12 bases between the two ends. In germline, CDR1 is KGHDR, CDR2 SFDVKD. DNA of the CDR3: TGTGCCACCAGTGATTGGTCCGCAGGGAACAATGAGCAGTTCTTC. Protein: CATSDWSAGNNEQFF.

The chain employs TRBV5-1 and TRBJ1-1; no clear D. This CDR3 region has 14 residues. V lost 2 bases and J lost 1, with 9 bases in between. Germline V gives CDR1 SGHRS, CDR2 YFSETQ. The CDR3 here is CASSFGNENTEAFF. The CDR3 DNA reads as TGCGCCAGCAGCTTTGGCAATGAGAACACTGAAGCTTTCTTT.

This chain links TRBV19 with TRBJ2-3, with D maybe TRBD2 (5 bases). Germline CDR1 is LNHDA and CDR2 is SQIVND (reference sequence). Deletions cut 9 bases from V and 4 bases from J, with 8 bases between. The length of the CDR3 is 11 residues. In DNA, the CDR3 is TGTGCCAGCGCCGGGGCAGATACGCAGTATTTT. Its protein is CASAGADTQYF.

The chain combines TRBV19 with TRBJ1-6, with D tentatively TRBD1 (6 bases). V dropped 4 bases and J dropped 4 bases, with 14 bases sitting between them. The CDR3 is made up of 16 amino acids. The germline V gene encodes CDR1 LNHDA and CDR2 SQIVND (reference sequence). CDR3 nucleotide sequence: TGTGCCAGTAGTAGATCGGGACATTTTTATAATTCACCCCTCCACTTT. This translates into CASSRSGHFYNSPLHF.

The chain carries TRBV7-9 and TRBJ2-7, with D maybe TRBD1 (5 bases). Germline V lookup: CDR1 SEHNR, CDR2 FQNEAQ (reference sequence). The V end lost 4 bases, the J end lost 0 bases, and 10 bases lay between the germline ends. The CDR3 contains 14 residues. Written as DNA, the CDR3 is TGTGCCAGCAGCTCCCGACAGAGCTCCTACGAGCAGTACTTC. Protein sequence: CASSSRQSSYEQYF.